The 16 T cell receptor beta chains below come from one sample, sequenced in a study of human CD8 memory T cell subsets. By UMI-labeled 5' RACE, the TCR beta libraries were made. TCRdb re-called the 5' RACE reads and gives one entry per CDR3 protein, without DNA. The data include approximately 7,000 distinct CDR3 sequences; the top ten clones carry around 20%. Sequencing used CD8+ stem-like memory T cells (TSCM and TCM) sorted from PBMCs. Subset of the sample: stem-like memory CD8 T cells (TSTEM), CCR7+ PD-1- TIGIT-. These receptors were taken from a human donor in good health.

This chain joins TRBV11-2 and TRBJ2-1. The CDR3 covers 14 residues. Per the germline V gene, CDR1 is SGHAT and CDR2 is FQNNGV. CDR3 sequence reads: CASSLVTENNEQFF.

This sequence joins TRBV2 and TRBJ2-1; TCRdb designates TRBD2, a call that cannot be tested without DNA. This CDR3 has 15 amino acids. In germline, CDR1 is SNHLY, CDR2 FYNNEI. The CDR3 region is CASSEASGSFDEQFF.

V is TRBV20-1 and J is TRBJ1-2. The length of the CDR3 is 14 residues. CDR1 is DFQATT, CDR2 SNEGSKA, per germline (reference sequence). CDR3 region: CSASAAGNNYGYTF.

The chain has TRBV27 and TRBJ2-2; TCRdb outputs TRBD1, but without DNA this stays unchecked. The CDR3 runs to 15 residues. Germline V lookup: CDR1 MNHEY, CDR2 SMNVEV (reference sequence). The CDR3 is CASSLGRGPTGELFF.

The V and J genes are TRBV20-1 and TRBJ2-3; TCRdb gives TRBD2 as the D gene, but with no DNA this cannot be confirmed. CDR3 size: 18 residues. Germline CDR1 is DFQATT and CDR2 is SNEGSKA (reference sequence). Here the CDR3 reads CSASSLAVAENPTDTQYF.

J is TRBJ2-7 and V is TRBV20-1; absent DNA, TCRdb's TRBD1 call cannot be checked. Germline V gives CDR1 DFQATT, CDR2 SNEGSKA (reference sequence). This CDR3 has 14 amino acids. CDR3 sequence: CSARTGGEFYEQYF.

V is TRBV20-1 and J is TRBJ2-3; the D call from TCRdb, TRBD2, cannot be confirmed without DNA. The CDR3 contains 16 residues. In germline, CDR1 is DFQATT, CDR2 SNEGSKA (reference sequence). This chain's CDR3 is CSARTGREAPTDTQYF.

The chain couples TRBV20-1 to TRBJ2-1. This CDR3 is built from 14 residues. Germline CDR1 reads DFQATT; CDR2 reads SNEGSKA (reference sequence). The CDR3 spells CSARGRKVDNEQFF.

V and J are TRBV28 and TRBJ2-1; TCRdb names TRBD2, which stays unverified in the absence of DNA. Germline V CDR1 and CDR2: MDHEN, SYDVKM. This CDR3 is 16 amino acids long. Here the CDR3 reads CASGNMRASSYNEQFF.

This chain connects TRBV2 to TRBJ2-7; as DNA is missing, the TRBD2 call by TCRdb cannot be tested. The CDR3 sequence is 16 residues long. Germline V gene lookup returns CDR1 SNHLY and CDR2 FYNNEI. The CDR3 region is CARAGTSGKSSYEQYF.

CDR3 region: CASNPTGTGEYSEQYF. The chain employs TRBV28 and TRBJ2-7; TCRdb's D gene call, TRBD1, goes unchecked for lack of DNA. The CDR3 spans 16 residues. Per germline, CDR1 MDHEN and CDR2 SYDVKM.

This chain uses TRBV19 with TRBJ2-1; the TCRdb D gene call, TRBD2, has no DNA to confirm it. Germline CDR1 is LNHDA and CDR2 is SQIVND (reference sequence). The CDR3 covers 14 residues. This chain's CDR3 is CAAGSGSSYNEQFF.

J is TRBJ2-7 and V is TRBV6-5; with no DNA, the TCRdb D assignment of TRBD1 cannot be verified. The CDR3 has 14 amino acids. CDR1 and CDR2 from the germline V gene are MNHEY and SVGAGI. The CDR3 reads CASSYQGQFYEQYF.

This clonotype is labeled hyperexpanded based on frequency. This chain links TRBV7-2 with TRBJ1-5; TCRdb indicates TRBD1, and absent DNA this call remains unverified. Per germline, CDR1 SGHTA and CDR2 FQGNSA. The CDR3 has 17 residues. The CDR3 is CASSLEGSQYSNQPQHF.

The chain has TRBV12-3 or TRBV12-4 and TRBJ2-5; TCRdb indicates TRBD2, and absent DNA this call remains unverified. This CDR3 spans 13 amino acids. The chain's CDR3 is CASSRLARETQYF.

The CDR3 is CSARALLGTSGTYEQYF. The J gene is TRBJ2-7, the V gene TRBV20-1; the D call of TRBD2 rests on TCRdb alone, since no DNA is present to check it. This CDR3 contains 17 residues. The germline V gene has CDR1 DFQATT and CDR2 SNEGSKA (reference sequence).